These T cell receptor beta chains were read from a single sample in a study of PD-1 blockade in classical Hodgkin lymphoma. Assay used: immunoSEQ multiplex PCR; TCRdb lists only in-frame clones, some missing. The table has roughly 39,000 clones, about three quarters seen once; the top ten hold 9.8%. Sequences were derived from peripheral blood mononuclear cells (PBMCs), sampled before the fourth cycle of nivolumab. The receptors come from a human donor with classical Hodgkin lymphoma. CDR3s include the opening cysteine and the closing phenylalanine or tryptophan. Fields, in order: V gene, J gene, clone size, D gene, CDR3 protein, CDR3 DNA. The D gene is left open where the match is weak. Size is stated for part of the rows, as once, few or many counts, or as a class when the clone is expanded.

TRBV2,TRBJ2-7,once,NA,CASSEGQGSYEQYF,TGTGCCAGCAGTGAAGGGCAGGGCTCCTACGAGCAGTACTTC
TRBV5-4,TRBJ2-4,NA,NA,CASSSNLAKNIQYF,TGTGCCAGCAGCTCCAACTTAGCGAAAAACATTCAGTACTTC
TRBV6-1,TRBJ2-1,NA,TRBD1,CASSPGTGYNEQFF,TGTGCCAGCAGTCCCGGGACAGGGTACAATGAGCAGTTCTTC
TRBV15,TRBJ2-3,few,TRBD2,CATSRDRLAGVATQYF,TGTGCCACCAGCAGAGACCGACTAGCGGGGGTTGCGACGCAGTATTTT
TRBV6-5,TRBJ2-7,NA,NA,CASRAGTQSEQYF,TGTGCCAGCAGAGCCGGGACCCAGAGTGAGCAGTACTTC
TRBV19,TRBJ2-6,once,NA,CASSKGPSGANVLTF,TGTGCCAGTAGTAAGGGACCCTCTGGGGCCAACGTCCTGACTTTC
TRBV9,TRBJ2-3,once,TRBD2,CASSPGLAGSDTQYF,TGTGCCAGCAGCCCGGGACTAGCGGGCTCAGATACGCAGTATTTT
TRBV5-1,TRBJ1-1,NA,TRBD1,CASSSGQGAGNTEAFF,TGCGCCAGCAGCTCGGGACAGGGGGCGGGAAACACTGAAGCTTTCTTT
TRBV19,TRBJ2-1,few,TRBD2,CASSIVYSGGGRLYNEQFF,TGTGCCAGTAGTATTGTCTATAGCGGGGGGGGTCGACTCTACAATGAGCAGTTCTTC
TRBV6-1,TRBJ1-2,NA,NA,CASSEVRTSVYTF,TGTGCCAGCAGTGAAGTGAGGACCAGTGTCTACACCTTC
TRBV28,TRBJ2-3,NA,TRBD2,CASSLTGGVQYF,TGTGCCAGCAGTCTGACTGGGGGGGTGCAGTATTTT
TRBV7-2,TRBJ1-6,NA,NA,CASSLNSPLHF,TGTGCCAGCAGCTTGAATTCACCCCTCCACTTT
TRBV11-2,TRBJ2-5,NA,TRBD2,CASSPGTRGGETQYF,TGTGCCAGCAGCCCTGGGACTAGGGGGGGAGAGACCCAGTACTTC
TRBV11-2,TRBJ1-1,NA,NA,CASSLNRVGAEAFF,TGTGCCAGCAGCTTGAACAGGGTCGGGGCTGAAGCTTTCTTT
TRBV7-9,TRBJ1-3,NA,NA,CASSFQGNTIYF,TGTGCCAGCAGCTTCCAAGGAAACACCATATATTTT
TRBV18,TRBJ2-7,NA,NA,CASSPGDGNEQYF,TGTGCCAGCTCACCGGGGGACGGAAACGAGCAGTACTTC
TRBV7-9,TRBJ1-1,NA,NA,CASSLEGVVGAFF,TGTGCCAGCAGCTTAGAGGGGGTAGTTGGAGCTTTCTTT
TRBV20-1,TRBJ1-5,NA,NA,CSARDWDEHF,TGCAGTGCTAGAGACTGGGACGAACATTTT
TRBV7-8,TRBJ2-2,NA,NA,CASSSNTGELFF,TGTGCCAGCAGTTCGAACACCGGGGAGCTGTTTTTT
TRBV6-5,TRBJ1-5,NA,NA,CASSSSGSNQPQHF,TGTGCCAGCAGTTCCTCGGGGAGCAATCAGCCCCAGCATTTT
TRBV4-3,TRBJ2-2,NA,TRBD2,CASSQVSSFAGLATGELFF,TGCGCCAGCAGCCAAGTATCTAGTTTTGCTGGACTAGCCACCGGGGAGCTGTTTTTT
TRBV28,TRBJ1-2,NA,TRBD1,CASRDTGGRYGYTF,TGTGCCAGCAGGGACACAGGGGGCCGGTATGGCTACACCTTC
TRBV10-3,TRBJ2-5,NA,NA,CAIPATRILETQYF,TGTGCCATCCCTGCTACGAGAATACTAGAGACCCAGTACTTC
TRBV19,TRBJ1-1,few,NA,CASSMTVTAFF,TGTGCCAGTAGTATGACGGTAACGGCTTTCTTT
TRBV7-9,TRBJ2-2,NA,TRBD2,CASSLYLAGLAGELFF,TGTGCCAGCAGCTTATACCTAGCGGGTTTGGCCGGGGAGCTGTTTTTT
TRBV11-2,TRBJ2-7,NA,TRBD1,CASSSTGTGHYEQYF,TGTGCCAGCAGCTCCACCGGGACAGGTCACTACGAGCAGTACTTC
TRBV28,TRBJ1-4,NA,NA,CASSLARTNEKLFF,TGTGCCAGCAGTTTGGCGAGAACTAATGAAAAACTGTTTTTT
TRBV5-4,TRBJ1-2,NA,NA,CASSLEPIYGYTF,TGTGCCAGCAGCTTGGAACCGATCTATGGCTACACCTTC
TRBV4-3,TRBJ2-1,NA,TRBD2,CASSQDPSLAGGLNEQFF,TGCGCCAGCAGCCAAGATCCCAGCCTAGCGGGGGGGCTAAATGAGCAGTTCTTC
TRBV7-6,TRBJ2-2,few,TRBD2,CASSPTSGANTGELFF,TGTGCCAGCAGCCCGACTAGCGGGGCTAACACCGGGGAGCTGTTTTTT
TRBV6-1,TRBJ1-2,NA,NA,CASGNYYTF,TGTGCCAGCGGGAACTATTACACCTTC
TRBV12-5,TRBJ1-1,NA,NA,CASGSTPTGSSTEAFF,TGTGCTAGTGGTTCGACCCCGACAGGTTCGAGCACTGAAGCTTTCTTT
TRBV6-4,TRBJ2-1,NA,NA,CASSDGNRYNEQFF,TGTGCCAGCAGTGACGGTAACAGGTACAATGAGCAGTTCTTC
TRBV6-1,TRBJ1-5,NA,NA,CASSEAYEGPQHF,TGTGCCAGCAGTGAAGCGTATGAGGGGCCCCAGCATTTT
TRBV27,TRBJ1-5,NA,TRBD1,CASSKDRGDSNQPQHF,TGTGCCAGCAGTAAGGACAGGGGAGATAGCAATCAGCCCCAGCATTTT
TRBV7-2,TRBJ1-1,NA,NA,CASSREGGRAEAFF,TGTGCCAGCAGCCGAGAGGGGGGTAGGGCTGAAGCTTTCTTT
TRBV7-3,TRBJ2-5,NA,NA,CASSLAGAQETQYF,TGTGCCAGCAGCTTAGCAGGGGCCCAAGAGACCCAGTACTTC
TRBV7-9,TRBJ1-1,NA,NA,CASSRIGTVNTEAFF,TGTGCCAGCAGCCGTATTGGGACCGTGAACACTGAAGCTTTCTTT
TRBV9,TRBJ2-3,NA,NA,CASSVGTISTDTQYF,TGTGCCAGCAGCGTCGGGACGATTAGCACAGATACGCAGTATTTT
TRBV7-9,TRBJ2-7,NA,NA,CASSLRPYGYEQYF,TGTGCCAGCAGCTTACGGCCGTACGGCTACGAGCAGTACTTC
TRBV27,TRBJ2-3,NA,NA,CASSLRGTRSSTSTDTQYF,TGTGCCAGCAGTTTAAGGGGGACGAGAAGTAGTACTAGCACAGATACGCAGTATTTT
TRBV7-8,TRBJ1-2,NA,NA,CASSQKGPSRSPNYGYTF,TGTGCCAGCAGCCAAAAAGGACCCAGCCGTAGTCCTAACTATGGCTACACCTTC
TRBV10-3,TRBJ1-6,NA,NA,CAISDLGRQNSPLHF,TGTGCCATCAGTGATCTGGGGAGGCAGAATTCACCCCTCCACTTT
TRBV28,TRBJ1-5,NA,NA,CASRTGLRGNQPQHF,TGTGCCAGCAGAACAGGGTTGAGAGGCAATCAGCCCCAGCATTTT
TRBV27,TRBJ2-7,once,TRBD2,CASSLYFGRGDSYEQYF,TGTGCCAGCAGTCTCTACTTCGGGCGGGGGGACTCCTACGAGCAGTACTTC
TRBV4-3,TRBJ1-2,NA,NA,CASSQDLGTPYGYTF,TGCGCCAGCAGCCAAGATCTAGGGACACCGTATGGCTACACCTTC
TRBV9,TRBJ1-2,NA,NA,CASSVASGDYGYTF,TGTGCCAGCAGCGTAGCTAGTGGGGACTATGGCTACACCTTC
TRBV15,TRBJ1-1,NA,NA,CATSRDKSRSTEAFF,TGTGCCACCAGCAGAGATAAGAGCAGATCCACTGAAGCTTTCTTT
TRBV6-1,TRBJ1-4,NA,NA,CASSPLVGGREKLFF,TGTGCCAGCAGCCCCTTAGTGGGGGGGCGGGAAAAACTGTTTTTT
TRBV9,TRBJ1-1,NA,NA,CASSPQLGRISTGTEAFF,TGTGCCAGCAGCCCCCAACTTGGCAGGATCAGTACGGGCACTGAAGCTTTCTTT
TRBV4-1,TRBJ2-7,once,NA,CASSQDPGQASSYEQYF,TGCGCCAGCAGCCAAGATCCCGGGCAGGCGAGCTCCTACGAGCAGTACTTC
TRBV19,TRBJ1-1,NA,NA,CASSIDWRGLNTEAFF,TGTGCCAGTAGTATAGATTGGCGGGGCCTGAACACTGAAGCTTTCTTT
TRBV10-2,TRBJ1-3,NA,NA,CASSEQQGGNTIYF,TGCGCCAGCAGTGAACAGCAGGGAGGAAACACCATATATTTT
TRBV10-3,TRBJ2-7,NA,TRBD2,CAISEPGGPYEQYF,TGTGCCATCAGTGAGCCGGGGGGGCCTTACGAGCAGTACTTC
TRBV7-2,TRBJ2-7,NA,TRBD1,CASSYSRDRGLYEQYF,TGTGCCAGCAGCTATTCCCGGGACAGGGGTTTATACGAGCAGTACTTC